The 19 T cell receptor beta chains in this list originate from one sample, sequenced in a study of blood T cell repertoires in COVID-19. Using immunoSEQ multiplex PCR, the repertoire was profiled, and TCRdb retains in-frame clones only, with some absent. The repertoire holds 450,000 to 500,000 clones, approximately 85% seen once, with 3.2% in the top ten. The specimen sequenced was peripheral blood. These receptors were obtained from a human donor in a cohort sampled during active COVID-19.

The CDR3 coding sequence is TGTGCCAGCAATATGGGACAGGGGACCGGGGAGCTGTTTTTT. Residues: CASNMGQGTGELFF. This chain links TRBV21-1 with TRBJ2-2; the D call TRBD1 from the table was never checked on the DNA. TRBV21-1 corresponds to a pseudogene. The CDR3 has 14 amino acids.

Remarks on this clone: At one boundary the junction diverges from the germline segment, which might be a read error. V and J are TRBV6-5 and TRBJ1-6, with 9 bases fitting TRBD1. The CDR3 loop spans 14 amino acids. Germline V lookup: CDR1 MNHEY, CDR2 SVGAGI. Here the CDR3 reads CASTTGTGYSPLHF. The CDR3 DNA reads as TGTGCCAGCACCACGGGGACAGGGTATTCCCCCCTCCACTTT.

The chain recombines TRBV10-1 with TRBJ1-1; possible D gene TRBD1, 5 bases. Trimming removed 2 bases from V and 3 bases from J, with 7 bases in between. The CDR3 consists of 13 residues. Germline loops: CDR1 WNHNN, CDR2 SYGVQD (reference sequence). The CDR3 loop reads CASSEGGDTEAFF. DNA of the CDR3: TGCGCCAGCAGTGAGGGAGGGGACACTGAAGCTTTCTTT.

V usage is TRBV2 and J usage is TRBJ1-2, with unresolved D. This CDR3 comprises 13 residues. The germline CDR1 and CDR2 sequences are SNHLY and FYNNEI. V lost 4 bases and J lost 0, with 6 bases in between. The CDR3 is CASSAGTNYGYTF. CDR3 in DNA: TGTGCCAGCAGTGCCGGGACTAACTATGGCTACACCTTC.

The rearrangement uses TRBV28 and TRBJ1-1, with 8 bases lining up with TRBD1. The J segment lost 2 bases and the V segment lost 3 bases, leaving 5 bases of the junction unmatched. In germline, CDR1 is MDHEN, CDR2 SYDVKM. There are 15 residues in the CDR3. The CDR3 sequence is CASSFPGQGNTEAFF. For the CDR3, the DNA is TGTGCCAGCAGTTTCCCCGGACAGGGAAACACTGAAGCTTTCTTT. The whole variable domain, remainder taken from reference TRBV28 and TRBJ1-1, is DVKVTQSSRYLVKRTGEKVFLECVQDMDHENMFWYRQDPGLGLRLIYFSYDVKMKEKGDIPEGYSVSREKKERFSLILESASTNQTSMYLCASSFPGQGNTEAFFGQGTRLTVV.

Remarks on this clone: Other nucleotide sequences in the sample specify the same CDR3. V and J are TRBV19 and TRBJ2-5; 7 bases agree with TRBD1. Germline V gene data show CDR1 as LNHDA and CDR2 as SQIVND (reference sequence). The CDR3 sequence is 13 residues long. V lost 4 bases and J lost 5; bases outside the gene matches: 4. The CDR3: CASSRTGRETQYF. The CDR3 DNA is TGTGCCAGTAGTAGGACAGGTCGGGAGACCCAGTACTTC.

The rearrangement joins TRBV5-1 to TRBJ2-7; 7 nucleotides match TRBD2. The germline gives CDR1 SGHRS, CDR2 YFSETQ. The CDR3 consists of 16 residues. After removal of 4 bases from V and 7 bases from J, the junction contained 17 bases not matched to a gene. The CDR3: CASSPRAGEVLGEQYF. The CDR3, as DNA: TGCGCCAGCAGCCCCCGTGCGGGGGAGGTCCTGGGAGAGCAGTACTTC.

This chain uses TRBV9 with TRBJ2-3, with D unresolved. V lost 0 bases and J 0 bases, leaving 11 bases between the germline ends. Germline values: CDR1 SGDLS, CDR2 YYNGEE. CDR3 length equals 16 residues. CDR3 in DNA: TGTGCCAGCAGCGTAGCTGCGGCAGCTAGCACAGATACGCAGTATTTT. It translates to CASSVAAAASTDTQYF.

The gene calls are TRBV7-2 and TRBJ2-1, with TRBD2 identical over 8 bases. The CDR3 runs 15 residues. Looked up from germline, CDR1 is SGHTA and CDR2 is FQGNSA. The trim removed 3 bases at V and 7 bases at J, leaving 8 bases unmatched. The CDR3: CASSFFREGRNEQFF. CDR3 DNA: TGTGCCAGCAGCTTTTTCCGGGAGGGCCGAAATGAGCAGTTCTTC. Variable domain in full (rest from reference TRBV7-2 and TRBJ2-1): GAGVSQSPSNKVTEKGKDVELRCDPISGHTALYWYRQSLGQGLEFLIYFQGNSAPDKSGLPSDRFSAERTGGSVSTLTIQRTQQEDSAVYLCASSFFREGRNEQFFGPGTRLTVL.

The V gene is TRBV9, the J gene TRBJ2-7; no clear D gene. Trimming pared 0 bases from V and 5 bases from J, leaving 9 bases between. Germline lookup yields CDR1 SGDLS and CDR2 YYNGEE. The CDR3 is 13 residues long. CDR3 in DNA: TGTGCCAGCAGCGTAGGAGAGGTGCACGAGCAGTACTTC. This sequence encodes CASSVGEVHEQYF.

The chain is built from TRBV10-3 and TRBJ1-6; D is possibly TRBD1 (6 bases). Germline-derived CDR1 and CDR2 are ENHRY and SYGVKD. The CDR3 runs 13 residues. V lost 3 bases and J 13 bases, leaving 13 bases between the germline ends. The CDR3 sequence: CAISDDRTRPLHF. The DNA of the CDR3 is TGTGCCATCAGTGACGACAGGACAAGGCCCCTCCACTTT.

V and J are TRBV5-1 and TRBJ1-1; 9 nucleotides align to TRBD1. Germline trimming cut 4 bases from V and 2 bases from J; bases unmatched to any gene: 6. Per the germline V gene, CDR1 is SGHRS and CDR2 is YFSETQ. The CDR3 consists of 15 residues. This chain's CDR3 is CASSPLQGANTEAFF. The CDR3 nucleotides are TGCGCCAGCAGCCCGTTACAGGGGGCTAACACTGAAGCTTTCTTT.

The gene calls are TRBV3-1 (or the pseudogene TRBV3-2) and TRBJ2-7; the match to TRBD2 covers 11 bases. CDR1 is LGHDT, CDR2 YNNKEL, per germline (reference sequence). This CDR3 has 15 amino acids. Trimming cost V 5 bases and J 1 base; bases outside gene matches: 4. In DNA, the CDR3 is TGTGCCAGCAGCATCGGGACTAGCGGTTCCTACGAGCAGTACTTC. Encoded protein: CASSIGTSGSYEQYF.

The chain uses TRBV19 and TRBJ1-2; tentatively, D is TRBD1 (6 bases). Deletions cut 4 bases from V and 5 bases from J, with 14 bases between. The CDR3 totals 14 residues. Looked up from germline, CDR1 is LNHDA and CDR2 is SQIVND (reference sequence). The CDR3 is CASSTRTADYGYTF. The CDR3 nucleotides read TGTGCCAGTAGTACGAGGACAGCAGATTATGGCTACACCTTC.

The chain employs TRBV7-9 and TRBJ1-2; weak D call: TRBD1 (6 bases). Germline CDR1 and CDR2: SEHNR and FQNEAQ (reference sequence). V gave up 2 bases and J gave up 0 bases, with 10 bases separating them. There are 15 residues in the CDR3. The CDR3 nucleotides read TGTGCCAGCAGCTTAAAACAGGGACCTAACTATGGCTACACCTTC. Translated: CASSLKQGPNYGYTF.

Comments on this clone: Other DNA sequences from this sample encode an identical CDR3 as well. This chain links TRBV5-1 with TRBJ2-1, with 8 bases aligning to TRBD2. CDR3 length: 14 residues. Trimming removed 0 bases from V and 6 bases from J; junction bases left unmatched: 2. The germline V gene has CDR1 SGHRS and CDR2 YFSETQ. The CDR3 is CASSLGLAGNEQFF. The CDR3, as DNA: TGCGCCAGCAGCTTGGGTCTAGCGGGCAATGAGCAGTTCTTC.

The chain joins TRBV7-9 to TRBJ1-5; D might be TRBD1 (6 bases). The germline V gene has CDR1 SEHNR and CDR2 FQNEAQ (reference sequence). There are 17 residues in the CDR3. Deletions cut 5 bases from V and 3 bases from J, with 20 bases between. CDR3 region: CASSLKYRENNNQPQHF. The CDR3, as DNA: TGTGCCAGCAGCCTAAAATACAGGGAAAATAACAATCAGCCCCAGCATTTT.

This clone was counted once. The chain links TRBV5-4 to TRBJ2-2, with a possible D match to TRBD2 (6 bases). Trimming left V 0 bases short and J 0 bases short, with 12 bases between. In germline, CDR1 is SGHNT, CDR2 YYREEE (reference sequence). There are 17 residues in the CDR3. CDR3 bases: TGTGCCAGCAGCTTGGAATTAGCGGACGCGAACACCGGGGAGCTGTTTTTT. Residues: CASSLELADANTGELFF.

This chain joins TRBV9 and TRBJ2-1; 8 bases align to TRBD2. CDR3 size: 15 residues. V lost 0 bases to trimming and J lost 5 bases; unmatched junction nucleotides: 4. CDR1 SGDLS and CDR2 YYNGEE come from the germline V gene. CDR3 in DNA: TGTGCCAGCAGCGTAGTCGCGGGGGGTAACAATGAGCAGTTCTTC. Translated, it gives CASSVVAGGNNEQFF.